Listed below are T cell receptor beta chains from one sample, sequenced in a study of patients and donors after allogeneic stem cell transplantation. TCRdb called the RT-PCR reads again in MiXCR, with one record for every CDR3 protein. The sample yields about a million distinct CDR3 sequences, approximately 18% seen once. The sequencing input was blood, either unsorted or a sorted T cell fraction (not recorded which). The receptors shown here come from a human donor who was either an allogeneic HSCT recipient or a stem cell or donor lymphocyte infusion donor (not recorded which). It is not recorded whose cells these are; they may come from a transplant donor. Both conserved end residues are part of each CDR3. Fields, in order: D gene, V gene, clone size, J gene, CDR3 DNA, CDR3 protein. A D gene is named only where the DNA matches it firmly. Expanded clones are given a class, and other clones once, few, many or no size at all.

NA	TRBV7-3	few	TRBJ1-1	TGTGCCAGCAGCTTAACCCCAGGCCCGAACACTGAAGCTTTCTTT	CASSLTPGPNTEAFF
NA	TRBV7-9	few	TRBJ1-3	TGTGCCAGCAGCTCCCACGCGAAGTCTGGAAACACCATATATTTT	CASSSHAKSGNTIYF
NA	TRBV25-1	few	TRBJ1-2	TGTGCCAGCAGTGAGGGCGGGGTCCCCACTGGCGGCTACACCTTC	CASSEGGVPTGGYTF
NA	TRBV4-2	NA	TRBJ2-2	TGTGCCAGCAGCCAAGATCTAGCGACGAACACCGGGGAGCTGTTTTTT	CASSQDLATNTGELFF
TRBD1	TRBV12-3/TRBV12-4	NA	TRBJ2-7	TGTGCCAGCAGAACCGGGACAGGGCGGTACGAGCAGTACTTC	CASRTGTGRYEQYF
NA	TRBV12-3/TRBV12-4	few	TRBJ1-5	TGTGCCAGCAGTTTTAAGACAGGCAATCAGCCCCAGCATTTT	CASSFKTGNQPQHF
NA	TRBV20-1	NA	TRBJ1-2	TGCAGTGCCCTAAATCGAAATGGCTACACCTTC	CSALNRNGYTF
TRBD1	TRBV29-1	many	TRBJ1-2	TGCAGCGTTGCTCAGGACAGGGTAAGGGGAGGCGGCTACACCTTC	CSVAQDRVRGGGYTF
TRBD1	TRBV28	few	TRBJ1-2	TGTGCCAGTAACCCAACCGGGACAGGCGGTCGCTATGGCTACACCTTC	CASNPTGTGGRYGYTF
TRBD1	TRBV27	NA	TRBJ1-2	TGTGCCAGCAGCCTCGGACAGGACATCTATGGCTACACCTTC	CASSLGQDIYGYTF
NA	TRBV2	NA	TRBJ2-2	TGTGCCAGTGGACGTACCCAGGCCGGGGAGCTGTTTTTT	CASGRTQAGELFF
TRBD2	TRBV2	NA	TRBJ2-5	TGTGCCAGCAGTGAAATTATAACTAGCGGGGGAGGGGAGACCCAGTACTTC	CASSEIITSGGGETQYF
NA	TRBV13	few	TRBJ2-7	TGTGCCAGCAGTCGTCTCGGAGGGGGAGACGAGCAGTACTTC	CASSRLGGGDEQYF
NA	TRBV25-1	once	TRBJ2-1	TGTGCCAGCAGTGAGGAGGTCCGTATTAACATTCGTCGGTTCTTC	CASSEEVRINIRRFF
NA	TRBV5-1	NA	TRBJ1-1	TGCGCCAGCAGCTTGGAAGGGTCGTGGGGCTCAGCAGCTTTCTTT	CASSLEGSWGSAAFF
TRBD2	TRBV24-1	NA	TRBJ2-3	TGTGCCACCAGTGACCTCGGACTAGCAGGGGCAGATACGCAGTATTTT	CATSDLGLAGADTQYF
NA	TRBV5-1	once	TRBJ2-2	TGCGCCAGCAGCTTAAAAAGGACACCCACCGGGGAGCTGTTTTTT	CASSLKRTPTGELFF
TRBD2	TRBV5-1	few	TRBJ2-1	TGCGCCAGCAGCTTTGTAGTGCTAGCGGAGGGGAGCTACAATGAGCAGTTCTTC	CASSFVVLAEGSYNEQFF
TRBD1	TRBV10-3	few	TRBJ2-3	TGTGCCATCAGTGAGGACAGGGTTCCCTGGAATACGCAGTATTTT	CAISEDRVPWNTQYF
TRBD1	TRBV20-1	few	TRBJ1-1	TGCAGTGCTGGGGGGACAGCCGAAGCTTTCTTT	CSAGGTAEAFF
NA	TRBV13	NA	TRBJ1-5	TGTGCCAGCAGCTTAGGTTACAGCCGCAATCAGCCCCAGCATTTT	CASSLGYSRNQPQHF
NA	TRBV29-1	many	TRBJ2-2	TGCAGCGTTGAAGATCCAGCAGGGGAGGACACCGGGGAGCTGTTTTTT	CSVEDPAGEDTGELFF
TRBD2	TRBV5-6	NA	TRBJ2-1	TGTGCCAGCAGCTTGGGGGCTAGCGGCTCCAATGAGCAGTTCTTC	CASSLGASGSNEQFF
NA	TRBV29-1	few	TRBJ1-2	TGCAGCGTTGATCCCCGGGATAACTATGGCTACACCTTC	CSVDPRDNYGYTF
NA	TRBV20-1	few	TRBJ2-1	TGCAGTGCTAGAGATGAGCCGACGCAGTTCTTC	CSARDEPTQFF
NA	TRBV20-1	few	TRBJ1-2	TGCAGTGCTAGAGATAGGAACAGACCCGATGAAGGCTACACCTTC	CSARDRNRPDEGYTF
NA	TRBV7-9	NA	TRBJ1-1	TGTGCCAGCAGCCCCAAGACATGGTGGAACACTGAAGCTTTCTTT	CASSPKTWWNTEAFF
TRBD2	TRBV2	NA	TRBJ2-3	TGTGCCAGCAAGCGTCCGACTAGCGGCACAGATACGCAGTATTTT	CASKRPTSGTDTQYF
NA	TRBV7-8	many	TRBJ2-1	TGTGCCAGCAGCAAAGATGGCCATAGCTCCTACAATGAGCAGTTCTTC	CASSKDGHSSYNEQFF
NA	TRBV12-3/TRBV12-4	NA	TRBJ2-2	TGTGCCAGCCGTTACATCATCGGGGAGCTGTTTTTT	CASRYIIGELFF
NA	TRBV4-3	NA	TRBJ1-2	TGCGCCAGCAGCCAAGAGGAAGGGTACTATGGCTACACCTTC	CASSQEEGYYGYTF
NA	TRBV12-3/TRBV12-4	NA	TRBJ2-7	TGTGCCAGCAGGCAAGTGGCAGATTCCTACGAGCAGTACTTC	CASRQVADSYEQYF
NA	TRBV6-5	few	TRBJ2-7	TGTGCCAGCAGTTACGCGGAACCCTACGAGCAGTACTTC	CASSYAEPYEQYF
TRBD2	TRBV6-1	few	TRBJ2-4	TGTGCCAGCAGTACTAGCGGGAGGGCTCTAGCCAAAAACATTCAGTACTTC	CASSTSGRALAKNIQYF
TRBD2	TRBV29-1	many	TRBJ2-1	TGCAGCGTGGCGACTAGCGGCTGGTCCTACAATGAGCAGTTCTTC	CSVATSGWSYNEQFF
TRBD1	TRBV6-2/TRBV6-3	few	TRBJ2-3	TGTGCCAGCATAGGAAGGGACAGACCCACAGATACGCAGTATTTT	CASIGRDRPTDTQYF
TRBD2	TRBV28	many	TRBJ2-1	TGTGCCAGCAGTCCCGGACGGGGGGGGCAGTTCTTC	CASSPGRGGQFF
NA	TRBV2	NA	TRBJ1-1	TGTGCCAGCAGGGGATTGAATGAAGCTTTCTTT	CASRGLNEAFF
NA	TRBV5-1	few	TRBJ1-1	TGCGCCAGCAGCTTGAGAGCAGGGGCTCGGAACACTGAAGCTTTCTTT	CASSLRAGARNTEAFF
TRBD1	TRBV6-5	few	TRBJ1-2	TGTGCCAGCAGTTACACCCCCCCGACAGGGGGCGACTATGGCTACACCTTC	CASSYTPPTGGDYGYTF
TRBD1	TRBV6-2/TRBV6-3	NA	TRBJ2-7	TGTGCCAGCAGTCCCGGGACAGGGGTAGGCGAGCAGTACTTC	CASSPGTGVGEQYF
TRBD1	TRBV5-1	many	TRBJ2-1	TGCGCCAGCAGCTCGGGACAGAGCTACAATGAGCAGTTCTTC	CASSSGQSYNEQFF
TRBD1	TRBV24-1	few	TRBJ1-5	TGTGCCACCAGTGAGTCAGGGGGCTGGCCTCAGCCCCAGCATTTT	CATSESGGWPQPQHF
TRBD1	TRBV29-1	NA	TRBJ2-3	TGCAGCGTCGAGGACAGGGGGTCCCCTACAGATACGCAGTATTTT	CSVEDRGSPTDTQYF
NA	TRBV5-4	NA	TRBJ1-1	TGTGCCAGCAGGCCAGGTGAGATGAACACTGAAGCTTTCTTT	CASRPGEMNTEAFF
NA	TRBV5-1	NA	TRBJ2-1	TGCGCCAGCAGCTTGCCCCCCGATCAGGGGCAGTTCTTC	CASSLPPDQGQFF
NA	TRBV20-1	NA	TRBJ2-7	TGCAGTATAACGGGTCCCGGGAGCTCCTACGAGCAGTACTTC	CSITGPGSSYEQYF
NA	TRBV20-1	few	TRBJ2-1	TGCAGTGCTTTAATGGATCCCCAATCGCAGTTCTTC	CSALMDPQSQFF
TRBD1	TRBV12-3/TRBV12-4	few	TRBJ1-4	TGTGCCAGCAGTATAGGGGGACAGGGGGGCGAAAAACTGTTTTTT	CASSIGGQGGEKLFF
TRBD2	TRBV20-1	NA	TRBJ2-2	TGCAGTGCTAGAGACCTAGCGGGATTAACCGGGGAGCTGTTTTTT	CSARDLAGLTGELFF
NA	TRBV20-1	few	TRBJ1-4	TGCAGCCCCAGGATGAGGGTTGGGGAAAAACTGTTTTTT	CSPRMRVGEKLFF
TRBD2	TRBV12-3/TRBV12-4	few	TRBJ2-1	TGTGCCAGCAGTTTAGGGGGCGGGAGGGCCCGCAATGAGCAGTTCTTC	CASSLGGGRARNEQFF
NA	TRBV11-2	few	TRBJ2-7	TGTGCCAGCAGTCGGACGACTGGGGGGAACTCCTACGAGCAGTACTTC	CASSRTTGGNSYEQYF
TRBD2	TRBV15	NA	TRBJ2-1	TGTGCCACCAGCAGAGCTCGTAGCGGGAGGGTTTACAATGAGCAGTTCTTC	CATSRARSGRVYNEQFF
TRBD2	TRBV6-1	NA	TRBJ2-7	TGTGCCAGCAGTCAATGGGGGGGTTACGAGCAGTACTTC	CASSQWGGYEQYF